One and the same sample provided the 30 T cell receptor beta chains below, sequenced in a study of blood T cell repertoires in COVID-19. Measured with immunoSEQ multiplex PCR; TCRdb has only the in-frame clones, and not every one. The data contain approximately 380,000 clones, approximately 90% of them seen just once; the ten biggest clones take up 0.9% to 1.5%. The specimen sequenced was PBMCs or T cells enriched from blood (not recorded which). The origin of the receptors is a woman aged 18-29 years who had recovered from COVID-19.

The gene calls are TRBV18 and TRBJ1-1; D is unresolved. The length of the CDR3 is 15 residues. Germline V gene sequence: CDR1 KGHSH, CDR2 LQKENI. V was cut by 3 bases and J by 1 base, with 12 bases left in between. CDR3 in amino acids: CASSPGIRGNTEAFF. The CDR3 DNA follows: TGTGCCAGCTCACCTGGCATCCGAGGGAACACTGAAGCTTTCTTT.

CDR3 DNA: TGTGCCAGCAGTTACTCGAGGACTAGTGTTATCGGGGAGCTGTTTTTT. This codes for CASSYSRTSVIGELFF. V gene TRBV6-5 combines with J gene TRBJ2-2; 7 bases are a match to TRBD2. After removal of 0 bases from V and 7 bases from J, the junction contained 8 bases not matched to a gene. CDR1 MNHEY and CDR2 SVGAGI come from the germline V gene. The CDR3 consists of 16 residues.

The rearrangement uses TRBV5-5 and TRBJ2-7; TRBD2 aligns across 7 bases. This CDR3 has 15 residues. The germline CDR1 and CDR2 sequences are SGHKS and YYEKEE (reference sequence). V lost 4 bases to trimming and J lost 7 bases; unmatched junction nucleotides: 14. The DNA of the CDR3 is TGTGCCAGCAGCGCATCCGGGACTATTGTTTTGGAGCAGTACTTC. Residues: CASSASGTIVLEQYF.

Written as DNA, the CDR3 is TGTGCCAGCAGCAACGGTCCAGGGCTTGAGGCTGAAAAACTGTTTTTT. Translation gives CASSNGPGLEAEKLFF. This chain joins TRBV5-6 and TRBJ1-4, with D possibly matching TRBD1 (5 bases). Germline CDR1 SGHDT, CDR2 YYEEEE. Trimming left V 4 bases short and J 7 bases short, with 20 bases between. This CDR3 region has 16 residues.

The genes are TRBV7-2 and TRBJ2-5; TRBD2 matches at 7 bases. Germline assignment: CDR1 SGHTA and CDR2 FQGNSA. With 5 bases clipped from V and 10 bases from J, the junction kept 19 bases outside the gene matches. The CDR3 sequence is 16 residues long. CDR3 coding DNA: TGTGCCAGCAGCACCCGTGACGCCTTCAAGGGAGGGATCCAGTACTTC. Its protein is CASSTRDAFKGGIQYF.

The rearrangement links TRBV5-1 to TRBJ2-7; 12 bases agree with TRBD1. J lost 6 bases, V lost 3 bases, and 10 bases had no gene match. The length of the CDR3 is 16 residues. The germline V gene encodes CDR1 SGHRS and CDR2 YFSETQ. The CDR3 nucleotides read TGCGCCAGCAGCTCGTACCCCGGGACAGGGGGCAGCGAGCAGTACTTC. It encodes CASSSYPGTGGSEQYF.

CDR3 residues: CASGTGALNTEAFF. CDR3 in DNA: TGTGCCAGCGGAACAGGGGCCCTGAACACTGAAGCTTTCTTT. The chain uses TRBV2 and TRBJ1-1; 7 bases fit TRBD1. V shed 8 bases and J 0 bases; nucleotides not matched to a gene: 6. Germline V gives CDR1 SNHLY, CDR2 FYNNEI. CDR3 length: 14 residues.

The rearrangement joins TRBV27 to TRBJ1-5, with a weak D call TRBD1 (5 bases). Trimming took 5 bases from V and 5 from J, leaving 13 bases between them. This CDR3 is 14 amino acids long. The germline CDR1 and CDR2 sequences are MNHEY and SMNVEV (reference sequence). This CDR3 is CASSLGQGHQPQHF. The DNA of the CDR3 is TGTGCCAGCAGTCTCGGCCAGGGCCATCAGCCCCAGCATTTT.

J is TRBJ1-2 and V is TRBV9; no firm D call. V shed 3 bases and J shed 2 bases, with 11 bases lying between them. The CDR3 length is 14 residues. CDR1 and CDR2 (germline): SGDLS, YYNGEE. CDR3 in amino acids: CASSASTGNYGYTF. The DNA for the CDR3 is TGTGCCAGCAGCGCTTCGACTGGAAACTATGGCTACACCTTC. Together with reference TRBV9 and TRBJ1-2, the CDR3 gives the full variable domain: DSGVTQTPKHLITATGQRVTLRCSPRSGDLSVYWYQQSLDQGLQFLIQYYNGEERAKGNILERFSAQQFPDLHSELNLSSLELGDSALYFCASSASTGNYGYTFGSGTRLTVV.

The chain links TRBV3-1 (or the pseudogene TRBV3-2) to TRBJ2-3; possibly TRBD1 for D (5 bases). V lost 1 base, J lost 0 bases, and 8 bases lay in between. The CDR3 totals 15 residues. Germline-derived CDR1 and CDR2 are LGHDT and YNNKEL (reference sequence). The CDR3, as DNA: TGTGCCAGCAGCCAAGGGACACCTAGCACAGATACGCAGTATTTT. Translated: CASSQGTPSTDTQYF.

This clone was counted a few times. This chain links TRBV9 with TRBJ1-2; no firm D call. The length of the CDR3 is 15 residues. Germline V gene lookup returns CDR1 SGDLS and CDR2 YYNGEE. V lost 0 bases to trimming and J lost 1 base, with 10 bases between them. In nucleotides, the CDR3 is TGTGCCAGCAGCGTAGCGGGCGGGTATAACTATGGCTACACCTTC. Translation: CASSVAGGYNYGYTF.

This clone was detected only once. The V and J genes are TRBV28 and TRBJ1-1; a possible D gene is TRBD1 (6 bases). The CDR3 spans 14 residues. Trimming removed 6 bases at V and 5 bases at J, with 16 bases between. Looked up from germline, CDR1 is MDHEN and CDR2 is SYDVKM. CDR3 nucleotides: TGTGCCAGCAGCCCAGGGGCAGGGGAGACTGAAGCTTTCTTT. Amino acid sequence: CASSPGAGETEAFF.

The V gene is TRBV11-2, the J gene TRBJ2-3; a possible D gene is TRBD2 (7 bases). Germline V gene lookup returns CDR1 SGHAT and CDR2 FQNNGV. The V end was cut by 7 bases, the J end by 5 bases, with 19 bases between. The CDR3 length is 15 residues. CDR3 in amino acids: CASTLSGGPEDTQYF. The CDR3 DNA follows: TGTGCCAGCACCCTTTCGGGGGGCCCCGAAGATACGCAGTATTTT.

J is TRBJ1-3 and V is TRBV28, with 7 bases aligning to TRBD1. The CDR3 has 19 amino acids. Germline V gene sequence: CDR1 MDHEN, CDR2 SYDVKM. With V trimmed by 6 bases and J by 0 bases, 17 bases remained unmatched. The chain's CDR3 is CASSLLRGTDEYSGNTIYF. CDR3 nucleotide sequence: TGTGCCAGCAGCCTCCTTAGGGGGACAGACGAATACTCTGGAAACACCATATATTTT.

This clone appeared once. The junction departs from germline at one end; a sequencing error may be responsible. This chain links TRBV7-7 with TRBJ2-5; D not certain. The germline gives CDR1 SSHAT, CDR2 FNYEAQ (reference sequence). The CDR3 runs to 13 residues. CDR3 region: CASSFYSSETQYF. The CDR3 coding sequence is TGTGCTAGCAGTTTCTACTCGTCCGAGACCCAGTACTTC.

This rearrangement joins TRBV7-8 to TRBJ2-7; 7 bases are a match to TRBD2. Trimming took 3 bases from V and 6 from J; bases not matched to a gene: 5. CDR1 is SGHVS, CDR2 FQNEAQ, per germline. CDR3 length equals 13 residues. DNA of the CDR3: TGTGCCAGCAGCTTCTTGGGGGGGGTCGAGCAGTACTTC. It specifies CASSFLGGVEQYF.

The chain links TRBV19 to TRBJ1-5; 8 nucleotides align to TRBD1. Germline lookup yields CDR1 LNHDA and CDR2 SQIVND (reference sequence). V shed 8 bases, J shed 9 bases, and the junction held 15 bases outside the gene matches. CDR3 length: 15 residues. This CDR3 is CASGDQGARVWPQHF. CDR3 DNA sequence: TGTGCCAGTGGTGACCAGGGGGCGCGGGTTTGGCCCCAGCATTTT.

The chain carries TRBV5-8 and TRBJ1-2, with D unclear. The CDR3 has 14 amino acids. Germline V gene lookup returns CDR1 SGHTS and CDR2 YDEGEE. V was cut by 0 bases and J by 4 bases, with 10 bases left in between. In DNA form, the CDR3 reads TGTGCCAGCAGCTTGGCCGCGGCTAGCTATGGCTACACCTTC. Amino acids: CASSLAAASYGYTF. The full variable domain, rest sourced from reference TRBV5-8 and TRBJ1-2, is EAGVTQSPTHLIKTRGQQATLRCSPISGHTSVYWYQQALGLGLQFLLWYDEGEERNRGNFPPRFSGRQFPNYSSELNVNALELEDSALYLCASSLAAASYGYTFGSGTRLTVV.

The chain has TRBV3-1 (or the pseudogene TRBV3-2) and TRBJ1-1, with D possibly TRBD1 on 6 matching bases. The CDR3 has 14 residues. V was shortened by 3 bases and J by 4 bases, with 12 bases between the two germline ends. Germline V gene data show CDR1 as LGHDT and CDR2 as YNNKEL (reference sequence). CDR3 protein: CASSQGTSGTEAFF. The CDR3 DNA reads TGTGCCAGCAGCCAGGGGACAAGTGGCACTGAAGCTTTCTTT.

This clone appeared a single time. The genes are TRBV7-3 and TRBJ1-5; 7 nucleotides match TRBD1. The length of the CDR3 is 14 residues. The trim removed 5 bases at V and 8 bases at J, leaving 9 bases unmatched. Germline V gene sequence: CDR1 SGHTA, CDR2 FQGTGA. CDR3 coding DNA: TGTGCCAGCAGCCATCTAGGGGGCCGAGAGCCCCAGCATTTT. As protein: CASSHLGGREPQHF.

The CDR3 region is CASSYGPWTGETYEQYF. The CDR3 DNA sequence: TGTGCCAGCAGTTACGGGCCTTGGACAGGCGAAACTTACGAGCAGTACTTC. The V and J genes are TRBV6-2 or TRBV6-3 and TRBJ2-7, with 7 bases fitting TRBD1. Germline V lookup: CDR1 MNHEY, CDR2 SVGEGT. The CDR3 has 17 amino acids. V dropped 2 bases and J dropped 4; count of bases not matched to a gene: 14.

The rearrangement uses TRBV7-9 and TRBJ1-5, with D possibly TRBD1 on 6 matching bases. This CDR3 is 16 amino acids long. Germline CDR1 and CDR2: SEHNR and FQNEAQ (reference sequence). V lost 5 bases, J lost 3 bases, and 17 bases lay in between. Here the CDR3 reads CASSTTRQAPNQPQHF. DNA for the CDR3: TGTGCCAGCAGCACCACCCGACAGGCGCCCAATCAGCCCCAGCATTTT.

The rearrangement joins TRBV27 to TRBJ1-6; tentative D call: TRBD1 (6 bases). Trimming removed 5 bases from V and 0 bases from J, with 8 bases in between. Germline CDR1 MNHEY, CDR2 SMNVEV (reference sequence). The CDR3 is made up of 15 amino acids. The CDR3 loop is CASSPQGSYNSPLHF. In DNA form, the CDR3 reads TGTGCCAGCAGTCCACAGGGCTCCTATAATTCACCCCTCCACTTT.

V gene TRBV18 combines with J gene TRBJ1-6; 7 nucleotides agree with TRBD1. V shed 3 bases and J 10 bases; nucleotides not matched to a gene: 15. Germline assignment: CDR1 KGHSH and CDR2 LQKENI. The CDR3 totals 17 residues. The CDR3 DNA sequence: TGTGCCAGCTCACCGGTACTCTACCAGGGACAGAACTCACCCCTCCACTTT. Translating gives CASSPVLYQGQNSPLHF.

The chain recombines TRBV12-3 or TRBV12-4 with TRBJ1-1, with a weak D call TRBD1 (6 bases). V was shortened by 11 bases and J by 0 bases, with 13 bases between the two germline ends. CDR3 length equals 13 residues. The CDR3 sequence is CAAGQLMNTEAFF. In DNA, the CDR3 is TGTGCCGCCGGACAGCTCATGAACACTGAAGCTTTCTTT.

V gene TRBV7-8 combines with J gene TRBJ2-7, with 10 bases aligning to TRBD1. The CDR3 length is 16 residues. CDR1 SGHVS and CDR2 FQNEAQ come from the germline V gene. V trimming: 5 bases; J trimming: 7 bases; junction bases outside the gene matches: 14. CDR3 protein: CASSLPRTGGFSEQYF. CDR3 coding DNA: TGTGCCAGCAGCCTGCCCAGGACAGGGGGGTTTTCGGAGCAGTACTTC.

The chain employs TRBV7-2 and TRBJ2-7; D might be TRBD2 (7 bases). V gave up 3 bases and J gave up 2 bases, with 11 bases separating them. The CDR3 is 14 amino acids. Germline-derived CDR1 and CDR2 are SGHTA and FQGNSA. This CDR3 is CASSLGGAAYEQYF. The CDR3 DNA reads as TGTGCCAGCAGCTTGGGGGGGGCCGCCTACGAGCAGTACTTC. The full variable domain, completed using reference TRBV7-2 and TRBJ2-7, is GAGVSQSPSNKVTEKGKDVELRCDPISGHTALYWYRQSLGQGLEFLIYFQGNSAPDKSGLPSDRFSAERTGGSVSTLTIQRTQQEDSAVYLCASSLGGAAYEQYFGPGTRLTVT.

DNA of the CDR3: TGCGCCAGCAGCTTGAGTCCACAGGTTGGTAGCAATCAGCCCCAGCATTTT. It specifies CASSLSPQVGSNQPQHF. This chain joins TRBV5-1 and TRBJ1-5, with D tentatively TRBD1 (5 bases). The CDR3 totals 17 residues. Looked up from germline, CDR1 is SGHRS and CDR2 is YFSETQ. Trimming removed 1 base from V and 0 bases from J, with 14 bases in between.

The rearrangement links TRBV7-2 to TRBJ1-1; D remains unclear. V lost 3 bases to trimming and J lost 1 base, with 6 bases between them. The CDR3 loop spans 13 amino acids. Germline V gives CDR1 SGHTA, CDR2 FQGNSA. CDR3 nucleotide sequence: TGTGCCAGCAGCTTCCCAGGGAACACTGAAGCTTTCTTT. Its translation is CASSFPGNTEAFF.

The chain is built from TRBV28 and TRBJ1-1; TRBD1 aligns across 9 bases. The CDR3 is 15 amino acids. The germline gives CDR1 MDHEN, CDR2 SYDVKM. The V gene end was trimmed by 5 bases and the J gene end by 7 bases; junction bases not matched to a gene: 11. In DNA, the CDR3 is TGTGCCAGCAGTCGCGCCGGGACAGGGAACGGTGAAGCTTTCTTT. It encodes CASSRAGTGNGEAFF.